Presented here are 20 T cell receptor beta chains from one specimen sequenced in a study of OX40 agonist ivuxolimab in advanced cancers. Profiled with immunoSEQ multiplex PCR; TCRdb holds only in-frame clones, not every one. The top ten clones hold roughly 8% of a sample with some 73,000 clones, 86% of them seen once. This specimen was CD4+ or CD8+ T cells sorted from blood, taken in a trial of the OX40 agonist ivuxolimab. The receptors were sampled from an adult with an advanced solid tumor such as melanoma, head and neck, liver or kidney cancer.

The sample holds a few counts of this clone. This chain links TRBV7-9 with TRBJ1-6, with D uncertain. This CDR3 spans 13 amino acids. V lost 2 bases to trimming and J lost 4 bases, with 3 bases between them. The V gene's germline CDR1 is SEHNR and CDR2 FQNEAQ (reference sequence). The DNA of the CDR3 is TGTGCCAGCAGCTTACAGTATAATTCACCCCTCCACTTT. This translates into CASSLQYNSPLHF. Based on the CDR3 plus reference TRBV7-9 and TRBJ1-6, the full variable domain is DTGVSQNPRHKITKRGQNVTFRCDPISEHNRLYWYRQTLGQGPEFLTYFQNEAQLEKSRLLSDRFSAERPKGSFSTLEIQRTEQGDSAMYLCASSLQYNSPLHFGNGTRLTVT.

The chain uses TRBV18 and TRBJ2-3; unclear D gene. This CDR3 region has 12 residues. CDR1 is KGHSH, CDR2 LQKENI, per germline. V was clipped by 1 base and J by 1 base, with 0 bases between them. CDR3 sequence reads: CASSPRTDTQYF. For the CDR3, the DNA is TGTGCCAGCTCACCACGCACAGATACGCAGTATTTT.

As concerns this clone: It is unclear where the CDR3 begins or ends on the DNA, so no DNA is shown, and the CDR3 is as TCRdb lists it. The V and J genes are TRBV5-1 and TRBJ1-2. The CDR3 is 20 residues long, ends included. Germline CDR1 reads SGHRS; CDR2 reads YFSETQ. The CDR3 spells CASSTTMATPSITPNYGYTF.

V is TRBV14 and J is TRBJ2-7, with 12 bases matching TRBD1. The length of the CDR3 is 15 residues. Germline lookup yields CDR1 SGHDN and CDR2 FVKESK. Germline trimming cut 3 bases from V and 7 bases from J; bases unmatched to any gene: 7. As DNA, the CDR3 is TGTGCCAGCAGCCAGCCGGGACAGGGGGCGGATGAGCAGTACTTC. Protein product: CASSQPGQGADEQYF.

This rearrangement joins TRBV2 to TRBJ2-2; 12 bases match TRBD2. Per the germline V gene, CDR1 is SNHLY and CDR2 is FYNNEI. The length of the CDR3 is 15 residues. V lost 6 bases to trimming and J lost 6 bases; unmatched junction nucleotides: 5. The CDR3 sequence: CASRATSGSAGELFF. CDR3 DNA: TGTGCCAGCAGGGCGACTAGCGGGAGTGCCGGGGAGCTGTTTTTT. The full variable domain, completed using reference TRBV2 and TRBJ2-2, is EPEVTQTPSHQVTQMGQEVILRCVPISNHLYFYWYRQILGQKVEFLVSFYNNEISEKSEIFDDQFSVERPDGSNFTLKIRSTKLEDSAMYFCASRATSGSAGELFFGEGSRLTVL.

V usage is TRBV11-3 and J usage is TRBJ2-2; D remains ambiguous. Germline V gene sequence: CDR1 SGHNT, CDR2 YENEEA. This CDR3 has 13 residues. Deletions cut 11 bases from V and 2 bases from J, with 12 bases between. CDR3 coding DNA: TGTGCCCCCAAACAAATTAACACCGGGGAGCTGTTTTTT. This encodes CAPKQINTGELFF.

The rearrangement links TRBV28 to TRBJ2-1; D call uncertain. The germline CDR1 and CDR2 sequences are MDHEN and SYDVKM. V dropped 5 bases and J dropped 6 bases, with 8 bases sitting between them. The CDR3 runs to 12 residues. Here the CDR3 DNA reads TGTGCCAGCAGTCCCCGGCTCAATGAGCAGTTCTTC. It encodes CASSPRLNEQFF.

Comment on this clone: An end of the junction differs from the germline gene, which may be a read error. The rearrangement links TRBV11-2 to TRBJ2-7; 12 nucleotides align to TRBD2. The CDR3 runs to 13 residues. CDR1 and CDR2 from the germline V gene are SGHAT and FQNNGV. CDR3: CASSQKGLAGSIF. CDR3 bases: TGTGCCAGCAGCCAGAAAGGACTAGCGGGAAGTATCTTC.

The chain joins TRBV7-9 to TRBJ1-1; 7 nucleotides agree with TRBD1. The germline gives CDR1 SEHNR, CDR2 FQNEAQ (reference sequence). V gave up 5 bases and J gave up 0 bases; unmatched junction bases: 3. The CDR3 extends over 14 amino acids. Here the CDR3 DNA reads TGTGCCAGCAGCCTAGGACAGGTGAACACTGAAGCTTTCTTT. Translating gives CASSLGQVNTEAFF.

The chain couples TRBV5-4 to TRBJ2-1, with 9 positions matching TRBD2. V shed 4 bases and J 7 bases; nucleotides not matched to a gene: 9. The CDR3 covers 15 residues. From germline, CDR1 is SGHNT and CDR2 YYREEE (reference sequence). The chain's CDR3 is CASSRSGGITNEQFF. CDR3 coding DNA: TGTGCCAGCAGCAGAAGCGGGGGGATCACGAATGAGCAGTTCTTC.

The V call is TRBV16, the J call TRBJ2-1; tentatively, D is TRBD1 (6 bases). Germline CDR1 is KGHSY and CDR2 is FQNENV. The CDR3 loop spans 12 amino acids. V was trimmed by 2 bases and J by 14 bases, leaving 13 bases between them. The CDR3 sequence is CASSQLPGQKFF. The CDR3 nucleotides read TGTGCCAGCAGCCAACTTCCGGGACAAAAGTTCTTC. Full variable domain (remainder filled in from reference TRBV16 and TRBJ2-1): GEEVAQTPKHLVRGEGQKAKLYCAPIKGHSYVFWYQQVLKNEFKFLISFQNENVFDETGMPKERFSAKCLPNSPCSLEIQATKLEDSAVYFCASSQLPGQKFFGPGTRLTVL.

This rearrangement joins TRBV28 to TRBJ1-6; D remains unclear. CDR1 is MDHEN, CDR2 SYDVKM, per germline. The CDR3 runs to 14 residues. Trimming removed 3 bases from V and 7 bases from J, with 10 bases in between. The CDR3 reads CASSFSGRNSPLHF. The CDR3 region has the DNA TGTGCCAGCAGTTTTAGCGGACGCAATTCACCCCTCCACTTT.

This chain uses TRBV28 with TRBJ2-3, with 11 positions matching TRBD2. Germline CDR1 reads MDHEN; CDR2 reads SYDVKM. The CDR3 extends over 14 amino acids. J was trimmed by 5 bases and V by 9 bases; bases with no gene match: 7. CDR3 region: CASLLAGGGDTQYF. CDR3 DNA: TGTGCCAGTCTCCTAGCGGGAGGAGGAGATACGCAGTATTTT. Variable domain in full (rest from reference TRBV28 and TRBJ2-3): DVKVTQSSRYLVKRTGEKVFLECVQDMDHENMFWYRQDPGLGLRLIYFSYDVKMKEKGDIPEGYSVSREKKERFSLILESASTNQTSMYLCASLLAGGGDTQYFGPGTRLTVL.

CDR3 in DNA: TGCGCCAGCAGCTTTGGAGGCCCGAGCTCTGGAAACACCATATATTTT. Amino acids: CASSFGGPSSGNTIYF. The chain employs TRBV5-1 and TRBJ1-3; D gene unclear. The V and J ends lost 2 bases and 0 bases respectively, with 12 bases between them. Germline assignment: CDR1 SGHRS and CDR2 YFSETQ. The CDR3 is 16 residues long.

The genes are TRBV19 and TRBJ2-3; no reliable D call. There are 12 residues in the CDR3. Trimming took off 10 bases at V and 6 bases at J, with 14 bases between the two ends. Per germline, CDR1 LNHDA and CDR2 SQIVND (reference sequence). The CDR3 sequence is CATSVSRDTQYF. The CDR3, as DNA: TGTGCCACCTCGGTTAGCAGGGATACGCAGTATTTT.

CDR3 nucleotides: TGTGCCAGCGGAGAGAACCCGGGAAACACCATATATTTT. This encodes CASGENPGNTIYF. This sequence joins TRBV6-1 and TRBJ1-3, with no clear D. CDR3 size: 13 residues. Germline V gene data show CDR1 as MNHNS and CDR2 as SASEGT. The V end was cut by 8 bases, the J end by 4 bases, with 12 bases between.

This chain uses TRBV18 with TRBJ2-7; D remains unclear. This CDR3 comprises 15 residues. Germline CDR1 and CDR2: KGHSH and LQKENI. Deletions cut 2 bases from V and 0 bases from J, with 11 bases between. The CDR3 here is CASSPLAESSYEQYF. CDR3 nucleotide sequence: TGTGCCAGCTCACCATTGGCGGAGAGCTCCTACGAGCAGTACTTC.

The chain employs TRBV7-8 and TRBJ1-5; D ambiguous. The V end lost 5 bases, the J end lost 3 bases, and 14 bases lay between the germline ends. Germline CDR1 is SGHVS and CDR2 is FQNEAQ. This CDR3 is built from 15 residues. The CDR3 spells CASSGRPDSNQPQHF. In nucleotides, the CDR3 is TGTGCCAGCAGCGGACGACCCGATTCCAATCAGCCCCAGCATTTT.

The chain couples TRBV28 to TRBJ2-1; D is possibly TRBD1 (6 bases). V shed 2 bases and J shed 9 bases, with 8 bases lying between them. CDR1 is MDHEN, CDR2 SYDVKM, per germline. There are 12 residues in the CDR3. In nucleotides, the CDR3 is TGTGCCAGCAGTTTAAACAGGGCTGAGCAGTTCTTC. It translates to CASSLNRAEQFF.

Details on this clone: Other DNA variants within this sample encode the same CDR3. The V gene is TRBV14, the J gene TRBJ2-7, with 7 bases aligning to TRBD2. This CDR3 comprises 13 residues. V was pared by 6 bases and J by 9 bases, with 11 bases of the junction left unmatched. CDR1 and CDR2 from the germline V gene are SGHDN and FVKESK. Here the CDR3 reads CASSQLGEGRQYF. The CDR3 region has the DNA TGTGCCAGCAGTCAACTTGGGGAGGGTCGGCAGTACTTC.